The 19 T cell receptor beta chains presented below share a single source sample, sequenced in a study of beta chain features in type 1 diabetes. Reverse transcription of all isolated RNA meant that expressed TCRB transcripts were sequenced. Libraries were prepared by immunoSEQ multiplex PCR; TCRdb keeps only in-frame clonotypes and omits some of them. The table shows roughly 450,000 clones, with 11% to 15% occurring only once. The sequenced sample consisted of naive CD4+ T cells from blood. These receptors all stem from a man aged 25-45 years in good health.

DNA of the CDR3: TGTGCCAGCAGTGAATGGCCCAGTCTTGGTTCACCCCTCCACTTT. Protein sequence: CASSEWPSLGSPLHF. This chain uses TRBV25-1 with TRBJ1-6; no firm D call. CDR1 and CDR2 from the germline V gene are MGHDK and SYGVNS. V dropped 1 base and J dropped 9 bases, with 13 bases sitting between them. The CDR3 has 15 amino acids.

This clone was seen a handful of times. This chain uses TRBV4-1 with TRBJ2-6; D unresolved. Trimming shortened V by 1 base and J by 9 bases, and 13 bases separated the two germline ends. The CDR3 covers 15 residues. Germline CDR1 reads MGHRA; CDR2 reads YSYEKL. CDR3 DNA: TGCGCCAGCAGCCAAGTACAACCCTGGGGCAACGTCCTGACTTTC. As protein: CASSQVQPWGNVLTF.

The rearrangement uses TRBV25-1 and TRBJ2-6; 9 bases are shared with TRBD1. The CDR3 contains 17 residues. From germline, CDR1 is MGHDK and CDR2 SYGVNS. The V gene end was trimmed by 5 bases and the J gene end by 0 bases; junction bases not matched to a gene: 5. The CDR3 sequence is CASSLDRGISGANVLTF. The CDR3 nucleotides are TGTGCCAGCAGTTTGGACAGGGGAATCTCTGGGGCCAACGTCCTGACTTTC.

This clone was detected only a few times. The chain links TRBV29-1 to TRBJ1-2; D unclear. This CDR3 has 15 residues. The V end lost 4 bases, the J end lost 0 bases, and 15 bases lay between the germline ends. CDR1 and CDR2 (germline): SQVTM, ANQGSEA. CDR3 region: CSVALLVSTNYGYTF. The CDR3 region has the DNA TGCAGCGTTGCGCTCCTTGTTAGCACTAACTATGGCTACACCTTC.

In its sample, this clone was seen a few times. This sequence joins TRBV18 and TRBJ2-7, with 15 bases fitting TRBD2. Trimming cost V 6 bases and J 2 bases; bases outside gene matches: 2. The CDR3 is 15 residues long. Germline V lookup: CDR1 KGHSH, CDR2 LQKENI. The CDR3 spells CASSGLAGGPYEQYF. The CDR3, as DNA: TGTGCCAGCTCGGGACTAGCGGGGGGTCCCTACGAGCAGTACTTC.

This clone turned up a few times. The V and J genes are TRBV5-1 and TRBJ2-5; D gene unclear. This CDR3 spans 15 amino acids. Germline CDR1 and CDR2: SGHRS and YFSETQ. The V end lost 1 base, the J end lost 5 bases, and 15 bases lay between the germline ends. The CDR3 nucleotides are TGCGCCAGCAGCTTGATAGGGTCGACACCCGAGACCCAGTACTTC. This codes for CASSLIGSTPETQYF.

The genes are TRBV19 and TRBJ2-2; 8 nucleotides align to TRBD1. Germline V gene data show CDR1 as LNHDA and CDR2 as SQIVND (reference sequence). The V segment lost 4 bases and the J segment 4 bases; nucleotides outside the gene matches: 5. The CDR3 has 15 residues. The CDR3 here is CASSTQGAGTGELFF. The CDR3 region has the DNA TGTGCCAGTAGTACCCAGGGGGCGGGCACCGGGGAGCTGTTTTTT.

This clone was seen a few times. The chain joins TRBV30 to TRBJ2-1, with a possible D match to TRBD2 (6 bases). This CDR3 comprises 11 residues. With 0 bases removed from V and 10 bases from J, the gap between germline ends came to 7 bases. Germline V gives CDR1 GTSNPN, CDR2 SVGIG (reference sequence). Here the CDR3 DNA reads TGTGCCTGGAGTGTACGGGAGGAGCAGTTCTTC. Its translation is CAWSVREEQFF.

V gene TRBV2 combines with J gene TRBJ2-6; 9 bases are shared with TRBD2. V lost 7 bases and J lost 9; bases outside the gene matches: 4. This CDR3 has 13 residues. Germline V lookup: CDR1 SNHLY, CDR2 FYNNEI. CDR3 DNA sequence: TGTGCCAGCAAGCGGGAGGTCAACAACGTCCTGACTTTC. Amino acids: CASKREVNNVLTF.

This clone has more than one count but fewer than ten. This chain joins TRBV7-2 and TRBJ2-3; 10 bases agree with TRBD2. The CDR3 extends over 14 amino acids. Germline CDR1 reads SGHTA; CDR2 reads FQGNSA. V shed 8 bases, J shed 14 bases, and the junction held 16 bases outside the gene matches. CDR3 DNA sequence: TGTGCCAGCGGATCGGGACTAGCGACAGCTAAGGGGTATTTT. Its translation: CASGSGLATAKGYF.

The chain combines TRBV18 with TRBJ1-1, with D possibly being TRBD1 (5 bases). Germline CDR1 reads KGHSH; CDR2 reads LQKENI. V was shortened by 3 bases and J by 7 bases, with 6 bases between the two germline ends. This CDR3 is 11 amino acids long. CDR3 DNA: TGTGCCAGCTCACCGGGGGTTGAAGCTTTCTTT. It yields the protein CASSPGVEAFF.

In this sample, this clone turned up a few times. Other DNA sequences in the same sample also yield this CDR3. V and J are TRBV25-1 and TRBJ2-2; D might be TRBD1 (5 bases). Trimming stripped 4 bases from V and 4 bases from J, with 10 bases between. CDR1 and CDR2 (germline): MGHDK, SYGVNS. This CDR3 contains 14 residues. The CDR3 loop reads CASSGLGVTGELFF. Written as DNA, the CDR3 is TGTGCCAGCAGTGGCCTAGGGGTCACCGGGGAGCTGTTTTTT.

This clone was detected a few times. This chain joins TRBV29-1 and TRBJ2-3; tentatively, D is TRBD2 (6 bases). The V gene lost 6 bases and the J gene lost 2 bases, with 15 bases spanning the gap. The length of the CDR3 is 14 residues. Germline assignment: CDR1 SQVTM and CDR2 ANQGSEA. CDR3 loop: CSVRLSSATDTQYF. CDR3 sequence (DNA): TGCAGCGTGAGGCTTTCTAGCGCCACAGATACGCAGTATTTT.

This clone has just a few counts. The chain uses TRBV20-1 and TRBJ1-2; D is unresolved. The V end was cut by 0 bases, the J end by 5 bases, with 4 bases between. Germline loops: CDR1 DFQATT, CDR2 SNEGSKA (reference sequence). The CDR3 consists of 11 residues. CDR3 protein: CSARDDYGYTF. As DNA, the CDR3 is TGCAGTGCTAGAGACGATTATGGCTACACCTTC.

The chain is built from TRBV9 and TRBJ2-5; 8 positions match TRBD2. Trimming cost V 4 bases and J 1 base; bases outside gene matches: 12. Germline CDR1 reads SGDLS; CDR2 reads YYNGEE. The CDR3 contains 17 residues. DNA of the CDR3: TGTGCCAGCAGCCTGACTAGCGCACCCCGTTTCCAAGAGACCCAGTACTTC. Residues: CASSLTSAPRFQETQYF.

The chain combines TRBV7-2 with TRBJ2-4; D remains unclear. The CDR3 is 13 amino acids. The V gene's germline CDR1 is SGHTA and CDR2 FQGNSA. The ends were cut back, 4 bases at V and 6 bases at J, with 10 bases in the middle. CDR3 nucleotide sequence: TGTGCCAGCAGCTCCCCCTTCGGAAACATTCAGTACTTC. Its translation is CASSSPFGNIQYF.

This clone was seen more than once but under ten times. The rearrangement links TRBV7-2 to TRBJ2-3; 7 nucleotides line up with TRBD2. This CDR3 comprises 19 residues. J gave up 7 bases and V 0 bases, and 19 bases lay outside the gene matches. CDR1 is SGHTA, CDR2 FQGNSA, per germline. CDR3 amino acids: CASSLAALRLAVDQNTQYF. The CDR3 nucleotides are TGTGCCAGCAGCTTAGCGGCTCTGAGGCTAGCGGTAGATCAGAATACGCAGTATTTT.

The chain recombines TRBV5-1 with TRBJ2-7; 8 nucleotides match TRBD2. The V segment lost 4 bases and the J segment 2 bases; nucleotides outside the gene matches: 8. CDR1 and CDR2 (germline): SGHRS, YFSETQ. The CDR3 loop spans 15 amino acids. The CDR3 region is CASSPTNGGAYEQYF. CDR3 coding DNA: TGCGCCAGCAGCCCAACTAACGGGGGGGCCTACGAGCAGTACTTC.

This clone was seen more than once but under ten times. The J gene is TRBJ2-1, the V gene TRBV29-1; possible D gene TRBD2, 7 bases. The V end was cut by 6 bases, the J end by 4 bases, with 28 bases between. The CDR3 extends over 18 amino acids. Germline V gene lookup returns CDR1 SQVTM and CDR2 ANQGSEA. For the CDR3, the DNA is TGCAGCGTCGTGAAATTCCCGCCCGGGGGGCCCATATACAATGAGCAGTTCTTC. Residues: CSVVKFPPGGPIYNEQFF.